Presented here are 10 T cell receptor beta chains from one specimen sequenced in a study of spatial heterogeneity in lung cancer. Time point described: sample taken at primary tumor resection. Unsorted samples of tumor, nontumor lung or frozen PBMC had their whole RNA sequenced. In TCRdb, the 5' RACE reads were re-called with MiXCR into one record per CDR3 protein. The sample lists more than 6,500 distinct CDR3 sequences, about 8.3% seen once, with 40% to 50% in the top ten. The sequencing here drew on PBMCs, taken at surgery. The source of these receptors is a male donor with early-stage non-small cell lung cancer.

This clonotype was detected many times. This beta chain was picked up by a library intended for alpha chains and is off target, so its count carries little meaning. The V call is TRBV11-2, the J call TRBJ1-5; 10 bases agree with TRBD1. This CDR3 comprises 14 residues. Trimming cost V 5 bases and J 7 bases; bases outside gene matches: 5. Germline lookup yields CDR1 SGHAT and CDR2 FQNNGV. The CDR3 loop is CASSPTGGDQPQHF. CDR3 nucleotide sequence: TGTGCCAGCAGCCCGACAGGGGGCGACCAGCCCCAGCATTTT. The complete variable domain, with remaining parts taken from reference TRBV11-2 and TRBJ1-5, reads EAGVAQSPRYKIIEKRQSVAFWCNPISGHATLYWYQQILGQGPKLLIQFQNNGVVDDSQLPKDRFSAERLKGVDSTLKIQPAKLEDSAVYLCASSPTGGDQPQHFGDGTRLSIL.

Notes on this clonotype: The library was prepared for alpha chains; this beta chain is a stray read, so its frequency means little. The chain links TRBV19 to TRBJ1-1, with 7 bases matching TRBD1. With V trimmed by 3 bases and J by 4 bases, 8 bases remained unmatched. The V gene's germline CDR1 is LNHDA and CDR2 SQIVND (reference sequence). The CDR3 loop spans 15 amino acids. The CDR3 region is CASSIYSGGSTEAFF. CDR3 bases: TGTGCCAGTAGTATCTATTCAGGGGGAAGCACTGAAGCTTTCTTT.

This clonotype was counted many times. This beta chain was picked up by a library intended for alpha chains and is off target, so its count carries little meaning. This chain links TRBV20-1 with TRBJ2-1, with D possibly TRBD2 on 5 matching bases. The germline V gene encodes CDR1 DFQATT and CDR2 SNEGSKA (reference sequence). The CDR3 spans 13 residues. V was cut by 1 base and J by 3 bases, with 7 bases left in between. The chain's CDR3 is CSARAGNYNEQFF. CDR3 DNA sequence: TGCAGTGCTAGAGCGGGGAACTACAATGAGCAGTTCTTC.

At least ten counts were recorded for this clonotype. The size of this beta chain means little, since it is a stray read in a library made for alpha chains. V usage is TRBV28 and J usage is TRBJ2-6, with TRBD2 matching over 7 bases. Trimming at V came to 5 bases and at J to 0 bases, leaving 7 bases not matched to a gene. This CDR3 region has 17 residues. Germline CDR1 and CDR2: MDHEN and SYDVKM. CDR3 DNA sequence: TGTGCCAGCAGTCAGGGACTAACGCACTCTGGGGCCAACGTCCTGACTTTC. Translating gives CASSQGLTHSGANVLTF.

This clonotype was seen at least ten times. A library made for alpha chains picked up this beta chain off target, so its size means little. The chain uses TRBV6-6 and TRBJ2-5; D could derive from TRBD1 or TRBD2 (6 bases each). With 7 bases removed from V and 2 bases from J, the gap between germline ends came to 11 bases. The CDR3 length is 13 residues. Germline CDR1 is MNHNY and CDR2 is SVGAGI (reference sequence). The CDR3 nucleotides are TGTGCCAGCAAGGGGGGCGATCAAGAGACCCAGTACTTC. Encoded protein: CASKGGDQETQYF.

This clonotype was detected many times. This beta chain is off target for a library built for alpha chains, so its abundance means little. The J gene is TRBJ1-2, the V gene TRBV28; TRBD1 matches 8 bases. CDR1 and CDR2 (germline): MDHEN, SYDVKM. Germline trimming cut 5 bases from V and 8 bases from J; bases unmatched to any gene: 10. CDR3 length equals 14 residues. As DNA, the CDR3 is TGTGCCAGCAGTAGTTCCGGGACAGGCCGCGGCTACACCTTC. It translates to CASSSSGTGRGYTF.

On this clonotype: This beta chain appears as a stray read in a library generated for alpha chains; its size is not informative. The CDR3 is CSARLLAGAANEQYF. CDR3 in DNA: TGCAGTGCTAGACTACTAGCGGGGGCCGCCAACGAGCAGTACTTC. V usage is TRBV20-1 and J usage is TRBJ2-7; 11 nucleotides agree with TRBD2. CDR1 and CDR2 (germline): DFQATT, SNEGSKA (reference sequence). V trimming: 2 bases; J trimming: 5 bases; junction bases outside the gene matches: 8. This CDR3 has 15 residues.

This clonotype has ten or more counts. The library was designed around alpha chains, so this beta chain is a stray read whose abundance carries little weight. The chain combines TRBV18 with TRBJ2-5; no firm D call. The CDR3 runs to 12 residues. CDR1 KGHSH and CDR2 LQKENI come from the germline V gene. V lost 0 bases, J lost 4 bases, and 3 bases lay in between. Here the CDR3 DNA reads TGTGCCAGCTCACCACCGTCAGAGACCCAGTACTTC. Protein product: CASSPPSETQYF.

This clonotype was seen ten or more times. Found in a library prepared for alpha chains, this beta chain is an off-target read, and its abundance has little meaning. The DNA for the CDR3 is TGTGCCAGTAGTATCAGGAGAGTGGAGGTCTTCCTCGATACGCAGTATTTT. This gives the protein CASSIRRVEVFLDTQYF. J is TRBJ2-3 and V is TRBV19; weak D call: TRBD2 (5 bases). The CDR3 is 17 amino acids. V was shortened by 3 bases and J by 6 bases, with 22 bases between the two germline ends. Germline lookup yields CDR1 LNHDA and CDR2 SQIVND (reference sequence). Looking up the rest from reference TRBV19 and TRBJ2-3 gives the full variable domain: DGGITQSPKYLFRKEGQNVTLSCEQNLNHDAMYWYRQDPGQGLRLIYYSQIVNDFQKGDIAEGYSVSREKKESFPLTVTSAQKNPTAFYLCASSIRRVEVFLDTQYFGPGTRLTVL.

By share, this clonotype counts as medium-sized (0.01 to 0.1%). This beta chain is a stray sequence in a library constructed for alpha chains; its clone size is not meaningful. The genes are TRBV13 and TRBJ1-4; 7 nucleotides match TRBD1. The CDR3 length is 15 residues. Germline CDR1 reads PRHDT; CDR2 reads FYEKMQ (reference sequence). V dropped 5 bases and J dropped 5; count of bases not matched to a gene: 8. Here the CDR3 reads CASSGTARGNEKLFF. DNA of the CDR3: TGTGCCAGCAGCGGGACAGCGAGAGGGAATGAAAAACTGTTTTTT.